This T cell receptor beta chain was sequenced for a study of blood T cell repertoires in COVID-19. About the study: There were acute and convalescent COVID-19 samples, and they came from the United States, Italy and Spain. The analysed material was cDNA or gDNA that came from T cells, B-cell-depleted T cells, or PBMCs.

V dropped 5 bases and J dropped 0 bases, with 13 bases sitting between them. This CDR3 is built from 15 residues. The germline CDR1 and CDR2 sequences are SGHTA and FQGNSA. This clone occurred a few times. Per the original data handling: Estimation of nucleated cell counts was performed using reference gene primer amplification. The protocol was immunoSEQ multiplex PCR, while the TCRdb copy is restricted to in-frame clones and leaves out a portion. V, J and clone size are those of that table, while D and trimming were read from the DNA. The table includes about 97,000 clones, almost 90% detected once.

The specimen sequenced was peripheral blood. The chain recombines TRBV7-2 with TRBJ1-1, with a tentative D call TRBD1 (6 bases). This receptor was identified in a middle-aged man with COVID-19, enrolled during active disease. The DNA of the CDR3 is TGTGCCAGCAGCGAACAAGGGACACTGAACACTGAAGCTTTCTTT. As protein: CASSEQGTLNTEAFF.